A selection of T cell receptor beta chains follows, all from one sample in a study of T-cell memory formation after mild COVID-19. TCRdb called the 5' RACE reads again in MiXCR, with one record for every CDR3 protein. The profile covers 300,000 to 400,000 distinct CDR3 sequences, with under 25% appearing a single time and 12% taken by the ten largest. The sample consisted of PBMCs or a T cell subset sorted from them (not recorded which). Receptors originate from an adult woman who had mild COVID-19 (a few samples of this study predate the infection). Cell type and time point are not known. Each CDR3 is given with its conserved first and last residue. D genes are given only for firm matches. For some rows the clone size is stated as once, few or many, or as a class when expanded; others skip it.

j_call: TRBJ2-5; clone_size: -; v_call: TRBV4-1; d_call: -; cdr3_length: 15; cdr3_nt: TGCGCCAGCAGCCATAGGGGGGGGCTCCAAGAGACCCAGTACTTC; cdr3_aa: CASSHRGGLQETQYF
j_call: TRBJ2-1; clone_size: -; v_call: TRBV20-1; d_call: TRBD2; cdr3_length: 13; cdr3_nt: TGCAGTGCTACCGGGACTAGATTACGAGAGCAGTTCTTC; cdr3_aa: CSATGTRLREQFF
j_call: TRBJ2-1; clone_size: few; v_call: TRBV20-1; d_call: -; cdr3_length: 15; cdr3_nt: TGCAGTGCTCCTCCCGGCGGGTCTTCCTACAATGAGCAGTTCTTC; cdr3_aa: CSAPPGGSSYNEQFF
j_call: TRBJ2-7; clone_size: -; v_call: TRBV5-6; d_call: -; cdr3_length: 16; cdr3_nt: TGTGCCAGCAGCTTGGTGGTCGGGTTTTCCGAGTACGAGCAGTACTTC; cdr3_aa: CASSLVVGFSEYEQYF
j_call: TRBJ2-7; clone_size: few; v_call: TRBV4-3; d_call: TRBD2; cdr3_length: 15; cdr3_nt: TGCGCCAGCAGCCAAGATGGCGGGAGGCACTACGAGCAGTACTTC; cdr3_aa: CASSQDGGRHYEQYF
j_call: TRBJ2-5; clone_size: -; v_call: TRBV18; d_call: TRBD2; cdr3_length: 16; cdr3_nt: TGTGCCAGCTCACCGCCGGGACTAGTTCTCCAAGAGACCCAGTACTTC; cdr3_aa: CASSPPGLVLQETQYF
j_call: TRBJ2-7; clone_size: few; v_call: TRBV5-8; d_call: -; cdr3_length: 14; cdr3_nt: TGTGCCAGCAGCTTGGGACAGAACTCCTACGAGCAGTACTTC; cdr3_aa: CASSLGQNSYEQYF
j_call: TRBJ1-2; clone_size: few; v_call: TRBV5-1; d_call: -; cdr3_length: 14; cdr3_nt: TGCGCCAGCAGCTTGGCCGGGGAATTGGATGGCTACACCTTC; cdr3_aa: CASSLAGELDGYTF
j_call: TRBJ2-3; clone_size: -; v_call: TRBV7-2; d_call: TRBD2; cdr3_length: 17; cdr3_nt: TGTGCCAGCAGCTTAAAGGCGGGAGGGCCAGGGACAGATACGCAGTATTTT; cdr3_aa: CASSLKAGGPGTDTQYF
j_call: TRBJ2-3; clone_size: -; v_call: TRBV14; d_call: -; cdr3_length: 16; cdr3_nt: TGTGCCAGCAGCCAAGATACGGGGATCGAGAGTCGGACGCAGTATTTT; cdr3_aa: CASSQDTGIESRTQYF
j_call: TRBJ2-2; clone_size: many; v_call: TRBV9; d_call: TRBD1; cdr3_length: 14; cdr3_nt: TGTGCCAGCAGCGCAGGACAGGGGGGCCGAGAGCTGTTTTTT; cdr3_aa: CASSAGQGGRELFF
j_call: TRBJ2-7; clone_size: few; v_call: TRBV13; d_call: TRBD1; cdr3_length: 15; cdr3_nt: TGTGCCAGCAGCGTTACAGGGGGCTTCATAGGCGAGCAGTACTTC; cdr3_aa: CASSVTGGFIGEQYF
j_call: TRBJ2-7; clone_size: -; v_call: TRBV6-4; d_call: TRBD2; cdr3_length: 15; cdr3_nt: TGTGCCAGCAGTGACGAACGCGGGGGGTCCTACGAGCAGTACTTC; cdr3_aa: CASSDERGGSYEQYF
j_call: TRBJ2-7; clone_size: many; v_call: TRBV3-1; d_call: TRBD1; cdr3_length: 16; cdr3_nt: TGTGCCAGCAGCCAAGACAGGGGGCCTCAGCGCAGCGAGCAGTACTTC; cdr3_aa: CASSQDRGPQRSEQYF
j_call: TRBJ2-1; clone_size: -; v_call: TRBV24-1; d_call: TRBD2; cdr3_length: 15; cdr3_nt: TGTGCCACCAGTGCGGTGAGCGGGAGTGGCGATGAGCAGTTCTTC; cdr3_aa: CATSAVSGSGDEQFF
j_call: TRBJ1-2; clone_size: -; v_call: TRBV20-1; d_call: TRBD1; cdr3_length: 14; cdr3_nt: TGCAGTGCTAGCGCGGGACAGGGTGTTCAAGGCTACACCTTC; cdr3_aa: CSASAGQGVQGYTF
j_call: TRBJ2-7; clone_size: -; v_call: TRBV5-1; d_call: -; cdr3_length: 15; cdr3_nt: TGCGCCAGCAGCGAGGGGGACGGAATTCCCTACGAGCAGTACTTC; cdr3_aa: CASSEGDGIPYEQYF
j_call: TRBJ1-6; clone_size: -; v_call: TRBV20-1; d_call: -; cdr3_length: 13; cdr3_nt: TGCAGTGCTTCGGACCGGATTCACTCACCCCTCCACTTT; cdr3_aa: CSASDRIHSPLHF
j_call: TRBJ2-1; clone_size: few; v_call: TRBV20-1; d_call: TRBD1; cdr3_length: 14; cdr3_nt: TGCAGTGCTGTTACAGGGGGCTCTTTCGGTGAGCAGTTCTTC; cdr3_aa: CSAVTGGSFGEQFF
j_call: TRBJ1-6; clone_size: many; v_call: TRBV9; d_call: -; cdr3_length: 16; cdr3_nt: TGTGCCAGCAGCGACGGGGGCAGCTCCTATAATTCACCCCTCCACTTT; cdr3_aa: CASSDGGSSYNSPLHF
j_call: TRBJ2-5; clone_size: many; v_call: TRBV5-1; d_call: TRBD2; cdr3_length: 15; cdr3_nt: TGCGCCAGCAGACTTAGCGGGCATCCGGGGGAGACCCAGTACTTC; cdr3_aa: CASRLSGHPGETQYF
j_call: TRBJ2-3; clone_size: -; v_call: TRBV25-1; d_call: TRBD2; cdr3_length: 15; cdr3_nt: TGTGCCAGCAGCCGAGCGGGGGGCCGCGGAGATACGCAGTATTTT; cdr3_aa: CASSRAGGRGDTQYF
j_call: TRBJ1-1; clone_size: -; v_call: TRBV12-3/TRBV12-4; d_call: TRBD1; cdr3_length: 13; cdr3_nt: TGTGCCAGCAGTCGACAGGGTGTGATTGTAGCTTTCTTT; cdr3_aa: CASSRQGVIVAFF
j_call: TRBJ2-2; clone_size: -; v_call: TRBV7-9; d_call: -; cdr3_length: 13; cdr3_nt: TGTGCCAGCAGCTTTCGGAACTCCGGGGAGCTGTTTTTT; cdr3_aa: CASSFRNSGELFF
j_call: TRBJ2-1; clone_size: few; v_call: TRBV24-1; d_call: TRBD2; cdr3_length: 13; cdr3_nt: TGTGCCTCGGCGGGAGGGAAACCCAATGAGCAGTTCTTC; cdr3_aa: CASAGGKPNEQFF
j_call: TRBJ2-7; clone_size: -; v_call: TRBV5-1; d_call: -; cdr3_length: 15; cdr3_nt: TGCGCCAGCAGCCCAGCCAGACAGACGTCCTACGAGCAGTACTTC; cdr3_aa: CASSPARQTSYEQYF
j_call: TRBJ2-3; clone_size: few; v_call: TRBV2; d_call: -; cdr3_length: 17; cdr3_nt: TGTGCCAGCAGTCGACAGTGGAGCAACCCTTGGGCAGATACGCAGTATTTT; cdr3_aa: CASSRQWSNPWADTQYF
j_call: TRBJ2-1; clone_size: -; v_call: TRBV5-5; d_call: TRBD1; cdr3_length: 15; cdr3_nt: TGTGCCAGCAGCTTAAGACAGGGGAAACTCAATGAGCAGTTCTTC; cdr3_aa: CASSLRQGKLNEQFF
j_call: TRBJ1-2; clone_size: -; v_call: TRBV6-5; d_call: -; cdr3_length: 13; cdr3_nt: TGTGCCAGCAGCCTCGTGGGGAGCTATGGCTACACCTTC; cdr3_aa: CASSLVGSYGYTF
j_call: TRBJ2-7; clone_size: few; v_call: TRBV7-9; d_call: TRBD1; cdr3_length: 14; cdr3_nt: TGTGCCAGCAGCTTAGTGGACAGGGGGCTCGAGCAGTACTTC; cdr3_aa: CASSLVDRGLEQYF
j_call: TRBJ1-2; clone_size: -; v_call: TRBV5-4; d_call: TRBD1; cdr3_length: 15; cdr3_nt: TGTGCCAGCAGCTCGTCGGACAGGGGAGACTATGGCTACACCTTC; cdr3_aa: CASSSSDRGDYGYTF
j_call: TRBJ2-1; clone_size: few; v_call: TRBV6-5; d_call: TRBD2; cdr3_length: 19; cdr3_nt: TGTGCCAGCAGTTACTCGTCGGGGGTAGCGGGAAGCTCCTACAATGAGCAGTTCTTC; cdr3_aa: CASSYSSGVAGSSYNEQFF
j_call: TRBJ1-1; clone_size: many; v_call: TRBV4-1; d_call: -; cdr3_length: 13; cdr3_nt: TGCGCCAGCAGCTATGACATGAACACTGAAGCTTTCTTT; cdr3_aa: CASSYDMNTEAFF
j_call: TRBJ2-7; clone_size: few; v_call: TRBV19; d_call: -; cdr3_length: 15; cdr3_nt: TGTGCCAGTAGTATAGAGGGCGGGACCACCTACGAGCAGTACTTC; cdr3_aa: CASSIEGGTTYEQYF
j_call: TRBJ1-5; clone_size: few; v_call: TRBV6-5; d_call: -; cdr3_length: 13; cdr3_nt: TGTGCCAGCAGCCCAGTTAGCAATCAGCCCCAGCATTTT; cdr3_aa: CASSPVSNQPQHF
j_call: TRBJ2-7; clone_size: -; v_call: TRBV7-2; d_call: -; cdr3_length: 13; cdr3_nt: TGTGCCAGCAGCTGGGATCAAACCTACGAGCAGTACTTC; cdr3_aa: CASSWDQTYEQYF
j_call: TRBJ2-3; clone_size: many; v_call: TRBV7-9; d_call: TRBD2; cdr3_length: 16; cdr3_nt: TGTGCCAGCAGCTTAGTCGGCGGGGAAGCGGGGAATACGCAGTATTTT; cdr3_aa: CASSLVGGEAGNTQYF
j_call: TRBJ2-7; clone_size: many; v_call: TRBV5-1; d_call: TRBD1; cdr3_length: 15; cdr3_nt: TGCGCCAGCAGCACCTCCGGGACAGGGGGCTACGAGCAGTACTTC; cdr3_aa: CASSTSGTGGYEQYF
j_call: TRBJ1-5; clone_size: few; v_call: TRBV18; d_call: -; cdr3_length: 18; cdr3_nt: TGTGCCAGCTCACCACCGGGGACTCCAGTCGGAAGCAATCAGCCCCAGCATTTT; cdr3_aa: CASSPPGTPVGSNQPQHF
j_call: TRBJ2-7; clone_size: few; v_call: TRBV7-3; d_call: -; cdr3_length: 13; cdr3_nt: TGTGCCAGCAGCTCTGGACCAAACAACGAGCAGTACTTC; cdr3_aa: CASSSGPNNEQYF
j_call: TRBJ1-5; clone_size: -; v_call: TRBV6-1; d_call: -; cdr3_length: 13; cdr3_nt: TGTGCCAGCAGCCCGACAGCGACTCGCCCCCAGCATTTT; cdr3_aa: CASSPTATRPQHF
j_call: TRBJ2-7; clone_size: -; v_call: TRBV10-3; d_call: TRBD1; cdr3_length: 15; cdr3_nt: TGTGCCATCAGTGACTCCGGGACAGGGGCCTACGAGCAGTACTTC; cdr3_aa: CAISDSGTGAYEQYF
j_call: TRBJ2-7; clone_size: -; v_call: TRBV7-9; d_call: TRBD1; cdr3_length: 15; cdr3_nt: TGTGCCAGCAGCTTATACAGGGGAAGCTCCTACGAGCAGTACTTC; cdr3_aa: CASSLYRGSSYEQYF
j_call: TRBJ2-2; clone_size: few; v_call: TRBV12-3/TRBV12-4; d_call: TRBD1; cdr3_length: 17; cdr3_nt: TGTGCCAGCAGTTTAGCGTCCCTGACAGGGTACACCGGGGAGCTGTTTTTT; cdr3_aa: CASSLASLTGYTGELFF
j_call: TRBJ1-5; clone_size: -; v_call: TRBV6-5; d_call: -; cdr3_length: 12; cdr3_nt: TGTGCCAGCAGTTTTGGAGTTGGGCCCCAGCATTTT; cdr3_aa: CASSFGVGPQHF